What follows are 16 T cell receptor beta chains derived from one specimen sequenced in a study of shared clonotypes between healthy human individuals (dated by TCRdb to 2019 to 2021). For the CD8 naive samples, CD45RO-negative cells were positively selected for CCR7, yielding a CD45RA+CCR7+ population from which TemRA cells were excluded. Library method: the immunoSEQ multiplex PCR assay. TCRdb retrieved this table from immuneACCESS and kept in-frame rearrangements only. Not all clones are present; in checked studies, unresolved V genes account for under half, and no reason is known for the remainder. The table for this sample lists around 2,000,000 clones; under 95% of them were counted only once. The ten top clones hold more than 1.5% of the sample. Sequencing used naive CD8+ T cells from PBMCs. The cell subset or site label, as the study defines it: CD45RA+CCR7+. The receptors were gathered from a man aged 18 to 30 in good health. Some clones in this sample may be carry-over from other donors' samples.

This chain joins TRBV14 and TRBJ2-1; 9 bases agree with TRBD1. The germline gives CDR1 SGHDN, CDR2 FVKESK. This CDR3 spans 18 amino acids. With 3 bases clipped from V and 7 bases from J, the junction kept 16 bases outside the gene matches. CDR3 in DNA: TGTGCCAGCAGCCATTGGGTGTCTGGGACAGGGACGTGGAATGAGCAGTTCTTC. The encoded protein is CASSHWVSGTGTWNEQFF.

DNA of the CDR3: TGTGCCAGCAGCTTAGGGTTTGGGACAGGCTACTACAATGAGCAGTTCTTC. Translated, it gives CASSLGFGTGYYNEQFF. V and J are TRBV7-9 and TRBJ2-1, with TRBD1 identical over 8 bases. Germline CDR1 reads SEHNR; CDR2 reads FQNEAQ (reference sequence). The CDR3 is 17 residues long. Germline trimming cut 1 base from V and 3 bases from J; bases unmatched to any gene: 8.

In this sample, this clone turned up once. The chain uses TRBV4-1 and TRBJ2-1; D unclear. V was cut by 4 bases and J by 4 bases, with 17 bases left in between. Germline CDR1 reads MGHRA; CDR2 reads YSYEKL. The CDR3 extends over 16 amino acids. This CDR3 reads CASSRRQRDLYNEQFF. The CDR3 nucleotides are TGCGCCAGCAGCCGCCGGCAGCGAGACTTATACAATGAGCAGTTCTTC.

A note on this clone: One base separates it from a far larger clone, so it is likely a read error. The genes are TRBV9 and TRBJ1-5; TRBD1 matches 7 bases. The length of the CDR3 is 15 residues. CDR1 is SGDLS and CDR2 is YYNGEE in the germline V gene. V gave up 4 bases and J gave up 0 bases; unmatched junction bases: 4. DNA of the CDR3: TGTGCCAGCAGCCAGACAGGGTATAGCAATCAGCCCCAGCATTTT. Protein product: CASSQTGYSNQPQHF.

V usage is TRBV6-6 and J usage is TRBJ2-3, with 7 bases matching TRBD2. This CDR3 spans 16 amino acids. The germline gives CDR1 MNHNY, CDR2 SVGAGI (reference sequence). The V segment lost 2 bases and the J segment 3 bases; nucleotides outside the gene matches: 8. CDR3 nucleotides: TGTGCCAGCAGTTACGATTCGGGAGGTTTTACAGATACGCAGTATTTT. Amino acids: CASSYDSGGFTDTQYF.

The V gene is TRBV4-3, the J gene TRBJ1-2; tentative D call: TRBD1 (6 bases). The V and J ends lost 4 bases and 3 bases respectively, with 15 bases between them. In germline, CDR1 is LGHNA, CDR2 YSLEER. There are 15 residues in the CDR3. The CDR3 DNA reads TGCGCCAGCAGCCCCTCGGCGAGGGGGGACTATGGCTACACCTTC. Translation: CASSPSARGDYGYTF.

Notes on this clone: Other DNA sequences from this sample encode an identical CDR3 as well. The CDR3 loop is CASSLGDQPQHF. In nucleotides, the CDR3 is TGTGCCAGCAGCTTAGGAGATCAGCCCCAGCATTTT. The rearrangement uses TRBV13 and TRBJ1-5; D remains unclear. CDR3 length equals 12 residues. V was cut by 0 bases and J by 5 bases, with 2 bases left in between. Germline values: CDR1 PRHDT, CDR2 FYEKMQ (reference sequence).

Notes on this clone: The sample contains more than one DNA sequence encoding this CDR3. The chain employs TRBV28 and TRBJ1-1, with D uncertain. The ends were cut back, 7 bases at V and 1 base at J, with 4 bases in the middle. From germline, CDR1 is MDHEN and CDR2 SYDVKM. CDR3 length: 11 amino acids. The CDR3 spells CASTENTEAFF. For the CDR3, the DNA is TGTGCCAGCACCGAGAACACTGAAGCTTTCTTT. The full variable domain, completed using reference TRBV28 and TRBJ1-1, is DVKVTQSSRYLVKRTGEKVFLECVQDMDHENMFWYRQDPGLGLRLIYFSYDVKMKEKGDIPEGYSVSREKKERFSLILESASTNQTSMYLCASTENTEAFFGQGTRLTVV.

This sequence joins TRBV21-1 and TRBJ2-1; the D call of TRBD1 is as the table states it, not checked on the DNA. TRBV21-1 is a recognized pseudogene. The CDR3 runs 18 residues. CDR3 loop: CASSKVPSRGPSYNEQFF. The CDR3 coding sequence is TGTGCCAGCAGCAAAGTTCCTTCCAGGGGGCCATCCTACAATGAGCAGTTCTTC.

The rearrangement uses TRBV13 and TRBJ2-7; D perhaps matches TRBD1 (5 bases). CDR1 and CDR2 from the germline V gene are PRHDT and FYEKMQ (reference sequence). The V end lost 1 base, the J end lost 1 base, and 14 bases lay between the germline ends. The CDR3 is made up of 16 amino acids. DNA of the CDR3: TGTGCCAGCAGCTTAGTGTTGATCCAGGGTTCCTACGAGCAGTACTTC. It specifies CASSLVLIQGSYEQYF.

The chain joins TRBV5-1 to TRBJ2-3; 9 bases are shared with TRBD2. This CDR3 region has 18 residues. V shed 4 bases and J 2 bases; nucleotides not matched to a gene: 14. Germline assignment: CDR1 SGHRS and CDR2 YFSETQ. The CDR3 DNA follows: TGCGCCAGCAGCCCCTACCTAGCGGGGCCCACCTACACAGATACGCAGTATTTT. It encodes CASSPYLAGPTYTDTQYF.

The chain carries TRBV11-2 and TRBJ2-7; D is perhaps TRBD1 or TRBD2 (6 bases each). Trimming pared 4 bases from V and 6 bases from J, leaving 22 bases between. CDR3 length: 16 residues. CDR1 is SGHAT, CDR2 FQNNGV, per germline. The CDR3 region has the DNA TGTGCCAGCAGCTCCCCCCGGGGCACGGGGGCGTTCGAGCAGTACTTC. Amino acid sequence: CASSSPRGTGAFEQYF. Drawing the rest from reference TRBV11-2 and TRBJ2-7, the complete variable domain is EAGVAQSPRYKIIEKRQSVAFWCNPISGHATLYWYQQILGQGPKLLIQFQNNGVVDDSQLPKDRFSAERLKGVDSTLKIQPAKLEDSAVYLCASSSPRGTGAFEQYFGPGTRLTVT.

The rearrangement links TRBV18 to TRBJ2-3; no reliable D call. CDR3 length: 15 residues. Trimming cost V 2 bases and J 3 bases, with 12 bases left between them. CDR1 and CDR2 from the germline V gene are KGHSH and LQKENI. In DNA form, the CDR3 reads TGTGCCAGCTCACCAGTCGGAACTTTGACAGATACGCAGTATTTT. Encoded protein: CASSPVGTLTDTQYF. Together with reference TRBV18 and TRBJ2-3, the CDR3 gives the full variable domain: NAGVMQNPRHLVRRRGQEARLRCSPMKGHSHVYWYRQLPEEGLKFMVYLQKENIIDESGMPKERFSAEFPKEGPSILRIQQVVRGDSAAYFCASSPVGTLTDTQYFGPGTRLTVL.

The CDR3: CASSPNRSYNEQFF. As DNA, the CDR3 is TGTGCCAGCAGTCCGAACAGATCCTACAATGAGCAGTTCTTC. The chain employs TRBV28 and TRBJ2-1; D gene uncertain. The CDR3 consists of 14 residues. From germline, CDR1 is MDHEN and CDR2 SYDVKM. Trimming pared 5 bases from V and 1 base from J, leaving 9 bases between.

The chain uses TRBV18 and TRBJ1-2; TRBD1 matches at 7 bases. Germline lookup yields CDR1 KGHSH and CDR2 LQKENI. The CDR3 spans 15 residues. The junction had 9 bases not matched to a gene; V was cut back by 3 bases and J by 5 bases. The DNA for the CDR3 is TGTGCCAGCTCACCCCACGAAGGGGGCTTTTATGGCTACACCTTC. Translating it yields CASSPHEGGFYGYTF.

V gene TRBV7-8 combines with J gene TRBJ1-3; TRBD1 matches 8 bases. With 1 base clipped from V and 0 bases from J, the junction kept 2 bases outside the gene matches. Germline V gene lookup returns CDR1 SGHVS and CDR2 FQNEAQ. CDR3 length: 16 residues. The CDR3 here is CASSLGTGSSGNTIYF. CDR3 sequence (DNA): TGTGCCAGCAGCTTAGGGACAGGGAGCTCTGGAAACACCATATATTTT.